This T cell receptor beta chain was sequenced during a study of blood T cell repertoires in COVID-19. Study information: Some COVID-19 samples were acute and others convalescent; all came from the United States, Italy and Spain. PBMCs, B-cell-depleted T cells, or T cells provided the cDNA or gDNA that made up the material.

Germline V gene data show CDR1 as MNHEY and CDR2 as SMNVEV (reference sequence). CDR3 length: 17 amino acids. V shed 5 bases and J shed 1 base, with 20 bases lying between them. Per the original data handling: Estimated nucleated cell counts came from reference gene primer amplification. Data came from immunoSEQ multiplex PCR; TCRdb stores just in-frame clones and leaves some out. V, J and clone size are taken as reported in that table, and D and trimming were inferred from the DNA itself. There are about 170,000 clones in the sample; about 82% occur only once, and 7.5% to 10% lies in the top ten. Seattle's enrolled individuals joined amid active infection and were then monitored longitudinally.

This chain uses TRBV27 with TRBJ1-1; D is unresolved. Sequenced: peripheral blood. The TCR sequence derives from an elderly woman with COVID-19, enrolled during active disease. The CDR3 region has the DNA TGTGCCAGCAGTCCCTCCCACGGTAATTGGAGGAACACTGAAGCTTTCTTT. Its protein is CASSPSHGNWRNTEAFF.